Following are 19 T cell receptor beta chains from one sample sequenced in a study of graft-versus-host responses after intestinal transplantation. Data came from immunoSEQ multiplex PCR; TCRdb stores just in-frame clones and leaves some out. Here the sample spans more than 5,000 clones, approximately 89% being singletons. The sequenced sample was PBMCs, obtained around 88 days after transplant. Receptor source: a human patient who received an intestinal transplant, so some T cells may come from the graft donor.

The rearrangement links TRBV30 to TRBJ2-3, with TRBD1 matching over 8 bases. The CDR3 runs 14 residues. Trimming cost V 7 bases and J 0 bases; bases outside gene matches: 6. Germline CDR1 GTSNPN, CDR2 SVGIG (reference sequence). The CDR3 is CAFQGAQSTDTQYF. The CDR3 DNA follows: TGTGCCTTCCAGGGGGCTCAGAGCACAGATACGCAGTATTTT.

The V and J genes are TRBV4-1 and TRBJ2-3, with TRBD2 identical over 9 bases. From germline, CDR1 is MGHRA and CDR2 YSYEKL. The junction had 7 bases not matched to a gene; V was cut back by 1 base and J by 5 bases. This CDR3 comprises 16 residues. The DNA for the CDR3 is TGCGCCAGCAGCCAAGTCAGCGGGAGGCCCGAAGATACGCAGTATTTT. It yields the protein CASSQVSGRPEDTQYF.

This clone was recorded once. The chain uses TRBV6-1 and TRBJ2-5; D gene ambiguous. Per the germline V gene, CDR1 is MNHNS and CDR2 is SASEGT. The CDR3 has 13 amino acids. V shed 4 bases and J shed 1 base, with 7 bases lying between them. CDR3 DNA sequence: TGTGCCAGCAGTGCATGGGGCCAAGAGACCCAGTACTTC. Protein product: CASSAWGQETQYF.

The V gene is TRBV4-1, the J gene TRBJ2-2; a possible D gene is TRBD1 (7 bases). The CDR3 sequence is 18 residues long. Germline V lookup: CDR1 MGHRA, CDR2 YSYEKL. V lost 1 base to trimming and J lost 4 bases, with 19 bases between them. CDR3 amino acids: CASSQAPRRGQGTGELFF. CDR3 nucleotides: TGCGCCAGCAGCCAAGCCCCTAGGAGGGGGCAGGGCACCGGGGAGCTGTTTTTT.

V usage is TRBV20-1 and J usage is TRBJ2-7, with 8 bases that match TRBD2. The CDR3 is 11 residues long. Germline CDR1 is DFQATT and CDR2 is SNEGSKA (reference sequence). The V gene end was trimmed by 6 bases and the J gene end by 4 bases; junction bases not matched to a gene: 2. The CDR3 DNA is TGCAGTGCCGGGGGGGTATACGAGCAGTACTTC. Encoded protein: CSAGGVYEQYF.

The genes are TRBV2 and TRBJ2-7; 9 nucleotides line up with TRBD1. CDR3 length: 14 residues. Looked up from germline, CDR1 is SNHLY and CDR2 is FYNNEI. V was pared by 7 bases and J by 3 bases, with 7 bases of the junction left unmatched. CDR3 nucleotide sequence: TGTGCCAGCATTCCGGGACAGGGTCGCTACGAGCAGTACTTC. Protein product: CASIPGQGRYEQYF.

The chain uses TRBV28 and TRBJ2-2, with D possibly TRBD1 on 5 matching bases. The V gene's germline CDR1 is MDHEN and CDR2 SYDVKM. The ends were cut back, 5 bases at V and 0 bases at J, with 16 bases in the middle. The CDR3 contains 17 residues. Here the CDR3 reads CASSRIGVHTNTGELFF. CDR3 DNA sequence: TGTGCCAGCAGTCGCATAGGGGTACATACGAACACCGGGGAGCTGTTTTTT.

V and J are TRBV7-8 and TRBJ1-1, with 8 bases matching TRBD1. CDR1 is SGHVS, CDR2 FQNEAQ, per germline. V lost 1 base, J lost 4 bases, and 8 bases stayed unmatched. This CDR3 has 16 residues. CDR3 residues: CASSLEGRGRFTEAFF. DNA of the CDR3: TGTGCCAGCAGCTTAGAGGGCAGGGGGCGATTCACTGAAGCTTTCTTT.

The rearrangement joins TRBV6-1 to TRBJ2-7; 11 nucleotides agree with TRBD2. The CDR3 runs 15 residues. V trimming: 0 bases; J trimming: 2 bases; junction bases outside the gene matches: 0. Germline lookup yields CDR1 MNHNS and CDR2 SASEGT. CDR3 in DNA: TGTGCCAGCAGTGAAGCTAGCGGGGGGGCCTACGAGCAGTACTTC. Translated, it gives CASSEASGGAYEQYF.

This clone was seen a handful of times. The chain uses TRBV11-3 and TRBJ2-1; a weak D match, TRBD2 (6 bases). Trimming pared 0 bases from V and 5 bases from J, leaving 11 bases between. The V gene's germline CDR1 is SGHNT and CDR2 YENEEA. The CDR3 contains 15 residues. CDR3 region: CASSLEGAGHNEQFF. The CDR3 DNA sequence: TGTGCCAGCAGCTTAGAGGGAGCGGGTCACAATGAGCAGTTCTTC. Variable domain in full (rest from reference TRBV11-3 and TRBJ2-1): EAGVVQSPRYKIIEKKQPVAFWCNPISGHNTLYWYLQNLGQGPELLIRYENEEAVDDSQLPKDRFSAERLKGVDSTLKIQPAELGDSAVYLCASSLEGAGHNEQFFGPGTRLTVL.

The chain carries TRBV6-1 and TRBJ2-7, with TRBD1 matching 8 bases. V lost 6 bases and J lost 1; bases outside the gene matches: 5. CDR3 size: 14 residues. From germline, CDR1 is MNHNS and CDR2 SASEGT. CDR3 DNA sequence: TGTGCCAGCAGAGATTACAGGGGGTCCTACGAGCAGTACGTC. This sequence encodes CASRDYRGSYEQYV.

J is TRBJ2-3 and V is TRBV7-2; TRBD2 matches 11 bases. CDR3 length: 15 residues. Germline assignment: CDR1 SGHTA and CDR2 FQGNSA. V lost 5 bases, J lost 8 bases, and 9 bases stayed unmatched. The CDR3 spells CASSPLAGGSSTQYF. CDR3 in DNA: TGTGCCAGCAGCCCCCTAGCGGGGGGCTCCAGTACGCAGTATTTT.

The chain is built from TRBV9 and TRBJ1-1; possible D gene TRBD1, 5 bases. This CDR3 is 15 amino acids long. The V and J ends lost 3 bases and 5 bases respectively, with 17 bases between them. Germline-derived CDR1 and CDR2 are SGDLS and YYNGEE. CDR3 protein: CASSARGGAGTEAFF. CDR3 sequence (DNA): TGTGCCAGCAGCGCCAGAGGAGGGGCAGGAACTGAAGCTTTCTTT.

The V call is TRBV28, the J call TRBJ1-5; 7 nucleotides agree with TRBD1. CDR3 length: 20 amino acids. V gave up 2 bases and J gave up 0 bases; unmatched junction bases: 16. Looked up from germline, CDR1 is MDHEN and CDR2 is SYDVKM. The CDR3 region is CASSLERGQIFLYSNQPQHF. The DNA for the CDR3 is TGTGCCAGCAGTTTAGAGAGGGGGCAGATTTTCCTTTATAGCAATCAGCCCCAGCATTTT.

The CDR3 loop reads CASSLALPGSDNYGYTF. CDR3 nucleotides: TGTGCCAGCAGCTTAGCGCTTCCGGGGAGTGACAACTATGGCTACACCTTC. The chain joins TRBV7-9 to TRBJ1-2; no firm D call. CDR3 size: 17 residues. CDR1 SEHNR and CDR2 FQNEAQ come from the germline V gene (reference sequence). Trimming removed 0 bases at V and 2 bases at J, with 16 bases between.

This chain joins TRBV6-1 and TRBJ1-3; D gene ambiguous. The CDR3 covers 12 residues. Looked up from germline, CDR1 is MNHNS and CDR2 is SASEGT. CDR3: CAAGWPGNTIYF. CDR3 sequence (DNA): TGTGCGGCGGGTTGGCCGGGAAACACCATATATTTT.

V and J are TRBV5-1 and TRBJ2-6, with TRBD1 as a possible D gene (5 bases). The CDR3 covers 14 residues. Germline V CDR1 and CDR2: SGHRS, YFSETQ. V lost 1 base to trimming and J lost 3 bases, with 5 bases between them. In nucleotides, the CDR3 is TGCGCCAGCAGCTTGCAGGGTGGGGCCAACGTCCTGACTTTC. Its protein is CASSLQGGANVLTF.

The V call is TRBV4-2, the J call TRBJ2-7; 13 nucleotides line up with TRBD2. Losses at the gene ends were 4 bases for V and 4 bases for J; bases not matched to a gene: 4. The CDR3 has 15 residues. Germline CDR1 is LGHNA and CDR2 is YNFKEQ. CDR3 coding DNA: TGTGCCAGCAGCCCGGGACTAGCGGGATCTTACGAGCAGTACTTC. Encoded protein: CASSPGLAGSYEQYF.

CDR3 in amino acids: CASSLDLPGGFYEQYF. DNA for the CDR3: TGTGCCAGCAGCTTAGATCTCCCGGGAGGGTTCTACGAGCAGTACTTC. The chain uses TRBV11-2 and TRBJ2-7, with 8 bases fitting TRBD2. There are 16 residues in the CDR3. J lost 3 bases, V lost 0 bases, and 7 bases had no gene match. The germline V gene encodes CDR1 SGHAT and CDR2 FQNNGV.